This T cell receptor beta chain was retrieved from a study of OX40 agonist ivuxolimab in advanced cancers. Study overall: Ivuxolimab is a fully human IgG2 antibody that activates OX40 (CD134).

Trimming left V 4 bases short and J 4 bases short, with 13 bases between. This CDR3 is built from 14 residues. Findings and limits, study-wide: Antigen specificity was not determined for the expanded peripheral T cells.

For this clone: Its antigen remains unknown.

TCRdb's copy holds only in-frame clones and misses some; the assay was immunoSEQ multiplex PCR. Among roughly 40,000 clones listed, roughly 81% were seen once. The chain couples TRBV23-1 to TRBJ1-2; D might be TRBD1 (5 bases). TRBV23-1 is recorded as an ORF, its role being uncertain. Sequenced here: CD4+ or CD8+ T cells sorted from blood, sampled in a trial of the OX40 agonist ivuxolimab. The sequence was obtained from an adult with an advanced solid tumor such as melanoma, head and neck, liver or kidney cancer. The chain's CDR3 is CASSPRAYPYGYTF. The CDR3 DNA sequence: TGCGCCAGCAGTCCCAGGGCCTACCCCTATGGCTACACCTTC.